The next 18 T cell receptor beta chains were all read from a single sample in a study of OX40 agonist ivuxolimab in advanced cancers. Repertoires were generated with immunoSEQ multiplex PCR, while TCRdb's copy carries only in-frame clones and drops some. The table includes about 76,000 clones, 88% detected once. Source: CD4+ or CD8+ T cells sorted from blood, taken in a trial of the OX40 agonist ivuxolimab. These TCRs come from an adult with an advanced solid tumor such as melanoma, head and neck, liver or kidney cancer.

The V call is TRBV27, the J call TRBJ1-2, with D unclear. Per the germline V gene, CDR1 is MNHEY and CDR2 is SMNVEV (reference sequence). The ends were cut back, 4 bases at V and 7 bases at J, with 19 bases in the middle. This CDR3 has 15 residues. CDR3 DNA sequence: TGTGCCAGCAGTTCAGAGGGCTCAGGAATTCGTGGCTACACCTTC. It yields the protein CASSSEGSGIRGYTF.

The chain uses TRBV6-6 and TRBJ1-1; no definite D call. V lost 1 base, J lost 11 bases, and 17 bases lay in between. The CDR3 spans 14 residues. CDR1 and CDR2 from the germline V gene are MNHNY and SVGAGI (reference sequence). CDR3 residues: CASSYFENTPLAFF. CDR3 nucleotides: TGTGCCAGCAGTTACTTTGAGAATACCCCTCTCGCTTTCTTT.

V usage is TRBV7-3 and J usage is TRBJ2-5; 11 bases align to TRBD1. Germline V gives CDR1 SGHTA, CDR2 FQGTGA. CDR3 size: 16 residues. V gave up 1 base and J gave up 1 base; unmatched junction bases: 2. The CDR3 region has the DNA TGTGCCAGCAGCTTAAGCGGGACAGGGGGCCAAGAGACCCAGTACTTC. It codes for CASSLSGTGGQETQYF.

This sequence joins TRBV29-1 and TRBJ2-4; the D gene is possibly TRBD1 (5 bases). Trimming removed 6 bases at V and 0 bases at J, with 21 bases between. CDR3 length: 17 amino acids. Per the germline V gene, CDR1 is SQVTM and CDR2 is ANQGSEA. The CDR3 bases are TGCAGCGTCGCTGGGGCCCCACCGTTACTAGCCAAAAACATTCAGTACTTC. Its translation is CSVAGAPPLLAKNIQYF.

This clone was detected only once. This rearrangement joins TRBV11-2 to TRBJ2-7, with D unresolved. Trimming left V 1 base short and J 1 base short, with 5 bases between. CDR1 and CDR2 from the germline V gene are SGHAT and FQNNGV. The CDR3 spans 13 residues. This CDR3 is CASSLGGSYEQYF. The CDR3 nucleotides are TGTGCCAGCAGCTTAGGGGGTTCCTACGAGCAGTACTTC.

The chain recombines TRBV11-1 with TRBJ2-7; D is unresolved. V was cut by 0 bases and J by 0 bases, with 12 bases left in between. The CDR3 is 16 residues long. Germline lookup yields CDR1 SGHAT and CDR2 FQDESV (reference sequence). CDR3 sequence reads: CASSLAAGLSSYEQYF. CDR3 DNA sequence: TGTGCCAGCAGCTTAGCGGCAGGTTTAAGCTCCTACGAGCAGTACTTC. The variable domain in full, completed from reference TRBV11-1 and TRBJ2-7, reads EAEVAQSPRYKITEKSQAVAFWCDPISGHATLYWYRQILGQGPELLVQFQDESVVDDSQLPKDRFSAERLKGVDSTLKIQPAELGDSAMYLCASSLAAGLSSYEQYFGPGTRLTVT.

By share, this clone counts as medium-sized. V gene TRBV2 combines with J gene TRBJ1-1; 7 nucleotides align to TRBD1. V shed 6 bases, J shed 5 bases, and the junction held 3 bases outside the gene matches. The CDR3 has 12 residues. In germline, CDR1 is SNHLY, CDR2 FYNNEI. The CDR3 coding sequence is TGTGCCAGCAGCAGGGGGAGGACTGAAGCTTTCTTT. Residues: CASSRGRTEAFF.

The genes are TRBV28 and TRBJ1-1; TRBD1 is a possible D gene (5 bases). CDR1 is MDHEN, CDR2 SYDVKM, per germline. The CDR3 covers 15 residues. V dropped 2 bases and J dropped 6 bases, with 16 bases sitting between them. The DNA of the CDR3 is TGTGCCAGCAGTTTACAGGGTCTGGGAAAGGCTGAAGCTTTCTTT. Protein: CASSLQGLGKAEAFF.

The V and J genes are TRBV4-3 and TRBJ1-2; no firm D call. V dropped 4 bases and J dropped 0 bases, with 12 bases sitting between them. The CDR3 length is 15 residues. Germline V gene sequence: CDR1 LGHNA, CDR2 YSLEER. As DNA, the CDR3 is TGCGCCAGCAGCCCGTATTCGGGAGCTAACTATGGCTACACCTTC. This codes for CASSPYSGANYGYTF.

The V and J genes are TRBV19 and TRBJ2-5; either TRBD1 or TRBD2 may fit D (5 bases each). The CDR3 consists of 15 residues. Trimming stripped 0 bases from V and 7 bases from J, with 15 bases between. Germline V gives CDR1 LNHDA, CDR2 SQIVND (reference sequence). CDR3 loop: CASSIDLGSGATQYF. CDR3 DNA sequence: TGTGCCAGTAGTATAGATCTGGGTTCCGGGGCGACCCAGTACTTC.

The CDR3 reads CASRLGQNTGELFF. The CDR3, as DNA: TGTGCCAGCAGACTGGGACAGAACACCGGGGAGCTGTTTTTT. V is TRBV7-2 and J is TRBJ2-2; D is possibly TRBD1 (6 bases). V lost 6 bases, J lost 1 base, and 9 bases lay in between. This CDR3 comprises 14 residues. Germline CDR1 SGHTA, CDR2 FQGNSA.

The chain joins TRBV7-8 to TRBJ2-4; a possible D gene is TRBD1 (5 bases). In germline, CDR1 is SGHVS, CDR2 FQNEAQ. This CDR3 region has 16 residues. V dropped 1 base and J dropped 0 bases, with 10 bases sitting between them. CDR3 coding DNA: TGTGCCAGCAGCTTAGGACAGCTACTAGCCAAAAACATTCAGTACTTC. Amino acid sequence: CASSLGQLLAKNIQYF. Complete variable domain (other parts from reference TRBV7-8 and TRBJ2-4): GAGVSQSPRYKVAKRGQDVALRCDPISGHVSLFWYQQALGQGPEFLTYFQNEAQLDKSGLPSDRFFAERPEGSVSTLKIQRTQQEDSAVYLCASSLGQLLAKNIQYFGAGTRLSVL.

The chain has TRBV7-2 and TRBJ2-5; possibly TRBD2 for D (5 bases). Trimming took 2 bases from V and 9 from J, leaving 22 bases between them. Per the germline V gene, CDR1 is SGHTA and CDR2 is FQGNSA. This CDR3 has 16 residues. CDR3 DNA sequence: TGTGCCAGCAGCTTAAGCTTCATGGATTTGGGGAGACCCCAGTACTTC. Protein sequence: CASSLSFMDLGRPQYF.

This clone came up once. V and J are TRBV4-2 and TRBJ1-1; TRBD1 is a possible D gene (5 bases). Germline CDR1 LGHNA, CDR2 YNFKEQ. The CDR3 is 14 residues long. The V gene lost 1 base and the J gene lost 5 bases, with 11 bases spanning the gap. The CDR3 loop reads CASSQVQEKTEAFF. CDR3 DNA: TGTGCCAGCAGCCAAGTACAGGAGAAGACTGAAGCTTTCTTT.

The table lists this clone with a count of one. CDR3 sequence reads: CACLRGGSEPQHF. In DNA, the CDR3 is TGCGCCTGCCTCCGAGGGGGCAGCGAGCCCCAGCATTTT. This chain links TRBV5-1 with TRBJ1-5, with 7 nucleotides matching TRBD1. The CDR3 has 13 residues. Trimming took 10 bases from V and 8 from J; bases not matched to a gene: 12. The germline CDR1 and CDR2 sequences are SGHRS and YFSETQ.

The chain combines TRBV2 with TRBJ2-7; weak D call: TRBD1 (7 bases). Deletions cut 6 bases from V and 0 bases from J, with 18 bases between. The germline gives CDR1 SNHLY, CDR2 FYNNEI. The CDR3 has 16 amino acids. The CDR3, as DNA: TGTGCCAGCAGGGGGGGACAGTCCGAGGGCTCCTACGAGCAGTACTTC. Translation gives CASRGGQSEGSYEQYF.

This clone was counted a single time. The gene calls are TRBV5-1 and TRBJ1-3; perhaps TRBD1 as D (5 bases). Germline V CDR1 and CDR2: SGHRS, YFSETQ. This CDR3 is built from 15 residues. V shed 2 bases and J shed 0 bases, with 9 bases lying between them. The CDR3 DNA reads as TGCGCCAGCAGCTTAGACAGTACCTCTGGAAACACCATATATTTT. It codes for CASSLDSTSGNTIYF. Drawing the rest from reference TRBV5-1 and TRBJ1-3, the complete variable domain is KAGVTQTPRYLIKTRGQQVTLSCSPISGHRSVSWYQQTPGQGLQFLFEYFSETQRNKGNFPGRFSGRQFSNSRSEMNVSTLELGDSALYLCASSLDSTSGNTIYFGEGSWLTVV.

This clone was picked up a small number of times. The chain joins TRBV19 to TRBJ1-2; 10 bases line up with TRBD1. This CDR3 has 17 amino acids. Germline V lookup: CDR1 LNHDA, CDR2 SQIVND (reference sequence). V shed 5 bases and J 2 bases; nucleotides not matched to a gene: 11. For the CDR3, the DNA is TGTGCCAGTAGTCCGAGACAGGGGGCGTCCCGAAACTATGGCTACACCTTC. As protein: CASSPRQGASRNYGYTF.